Detailed here is one T cell receptor (beta chain). The antigen is not known. TCRdb fed the 5' RACE reads into MiXCR, producing one record per CDR3 protein. The sample yields fewer than 250,000 distinct CDR3 sequences, roughly a tenth seen once. These data originate in a study of T-cell memory formation after mild COVID-19. Background on the study: Clustering of TCRs was largely donor specific.

The CDR3 runs to 13 residues. From germline, CDR1 is SGHRS and CDR2 YFSETQ. Trimming took 0 bases from V and 10 from J, leaving 13 bases between them. General observations from the study: CD4/CD8 balance characterized clones contracting day 15 to 85, and CD4+ skew characterized later expanders. Pre-infection memory already had some responding clones, implying cross-reactive memory joined.

The TCR comes from a man between 18 and 35 years old who had mild COVID-19 (a few samples of this study predate the infection). Cell type and time point are not known. Sample: PBMCs or a T cell subset sorted from them (not recorded which). The V and J genes are TRBV5-1 and TRBJ1-1; D uncertain. The CDR3, as DNA: TGCGCCAGCAGCTTGGGATATGGGCGTATAGCTTTCTTT. Translation: CASSLGYGRIAFF.